This passage covers 9 T cell receptor beta chains from one sample sequenced in a study of cytomegalovirus exposure and HLA in healthy donors. The primer mix had 60 Vbeta and 13 Jbeta primers. Generated by immunoSEQ multiplex PCR, the TCRdb table keeps only in-frame clones and is missing some. The table includes 150,000 to 200,000 clones, roughly 85% detected once. The sequenced sample was PBMCs. Receptor source: a man aged 30 to 39 in good health and CMV-seronegative.

In its sample, this clone was seen once. The chain carries TRBV28 and TRBJ1-1; D perhaps matches TRBD1 (5 bases). CDR1 is MDHEN and CDR2 is SYDVKM in the germline V gene. The V gene lost 1 base and the J gene lost 3 bases, with 12 bases spanning the gap. The CDR3 has 15 amino acids. Here the CDR3 DNA reads TGTGCCAGCAGTTTATCAGCGGGGACTGACACTGAAGCTTTCTTT. Amino acids: CASSLSAGTDTEAFF.

This clone turned up a few times. V usage is TRBV4-3 and J usage is TRBJ1-5, with D perhaps TRBD1 (6 bases). The germline V gene encodes CDR1 LGHNA and CDR2 YSLEER. Trimming took off 3 bases at V and 7 bases at J, with 13 bases between the two ends. This CDR3 spans 14 amino acids. CDR3 nucleotide sequence: TGCGCCAGCAGCCAGGGACAAAGGTCACAGCCCCAGCATTTT. It codes for CASSQGQRSQPQHF.

The genes are TRBV7-2 and TRBJ2-5; 9 bases match TRBD2. CDR1 SGHTA and CDR2 FQGNSA come from the germline V gene. The CDR3 runs 15 residues. This CDR3 reads CATSPGLASSETQYF. For the CDR3, the DNA is TGTGCTACCTCCCCGGGACTAGCTTCTTCAGAGACCCAGTACTTC.

The V call is TRBV6-5, the J call TRBJ2-5; possible D gene TRBD2, 6 bases. Between the trimmed V and J ends, which lost 6 bases and 2 bases, there was a span of 16 bases. Looked up from germline, CDR1 is MNHEY and CDR2 is SVGAGI. This CDR3 contains 15 residues. CDR3 residues: CASRPLQLAQETQYF. In nucleotides, the CDR3 is TGTGCCAGCAGACCTCTCCAACTAGCTCAAGAGACCCAGTACTTC.

This chain uses TRBV7-2 with TRBJ2-7, with D maybe TRBD1 (6 bases). V lost 5 bases to trimming and J lost 3 bases, with 14 bases between them. The CDR3 is 14 residues long. Germline values: CDR1 SGHTA, CDR2 FQGNSA. The CDR3 protein is CASSQGPLDYEQYF. CDR3 DNA sequence: TGTGCCAGCAGCCAGGGGCCCCTAGACTACGAGCAGTACTTC.

V is TRBV18 and J is TRBJ1-1; the D gene is possibly TRBD1 (6 bases). This CDR3 is 13 amino acids long. The germline CDR1 and CDR2 sequences are KGHSH and LQKENI. V was shortened by 3 bases and J by 4 bases, with 9 bases between the two germline ends. CDR3 region: CASSPVRGTEAFF. CDR3 DNA sequence: TGTGCCAGCTCACCGGTCAGGGGCACTGAAGCTTTCTTT.

This chain uses TRBV28 with TRBJ1-6; the match to TRBD1 covers 7 bases. There are 12 residues in the CDR3. Germline CDR1 is MDHEN and CDR2 is SYDVKM. V was clipped by 8 bases and J by 9 bases; unmatched bases: 4. The CDR3 region has the DNA TGTGCCAGCGGCCAGGGGGTTTCACCCCTCCACTTT. It specifies CASGQGVSPLHF.

This clone was seen a handful of times. The chain links TRBV6-5 to TRBJ2-7; possible D gene TRBD2, 7 bases. Germline V lookup: CDR1 MNHEY, CDR2 SVGAGI. Trimming cost V 9 bases and J 4 bases, with 22 bases left between them. This CDR3 is built from 15 residues. The CDR3 sequence is CASTPEGGWGYEQYF. CDR3 DNA: TGTGCCAGTACTCCCGAGGGGGGGTGGGGTTACGAGCAGTACTTC.

The J gene is TRBJ1-5, the V gene TRBV7-8, with 9 bases fitting TRBD1. This CDR3 is built from 16 residues. V was pared by 1 base and J by 1 base, with 2 bases of the junction left unmatched. In germline, CDR1 is SGHVS, CDR2 FQNEAQ. As DNA, the CDR3 is TGTGCCAGCAGCTTAGGGACAGGGGAAAGCAATCAGCCCCAGCATTTT. This encodes CASSLGTGESNQPQHF.